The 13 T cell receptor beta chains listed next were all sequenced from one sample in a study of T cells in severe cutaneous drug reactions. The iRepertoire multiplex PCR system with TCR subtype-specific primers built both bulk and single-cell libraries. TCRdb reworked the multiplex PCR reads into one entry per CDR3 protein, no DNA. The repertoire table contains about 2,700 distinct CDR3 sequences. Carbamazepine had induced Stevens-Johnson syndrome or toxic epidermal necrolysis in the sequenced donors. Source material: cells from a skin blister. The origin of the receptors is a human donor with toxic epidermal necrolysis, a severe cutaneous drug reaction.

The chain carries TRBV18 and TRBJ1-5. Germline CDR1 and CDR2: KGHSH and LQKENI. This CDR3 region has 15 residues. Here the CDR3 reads CASSPGRAFEQPQHF.

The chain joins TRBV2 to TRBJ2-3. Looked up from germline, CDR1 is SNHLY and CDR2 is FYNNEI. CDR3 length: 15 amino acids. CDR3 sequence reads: CASSEWGLRTDTQYF.

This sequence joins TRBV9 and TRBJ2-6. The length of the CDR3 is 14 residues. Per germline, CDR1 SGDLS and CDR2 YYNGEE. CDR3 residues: CASSYTSGANVLTF. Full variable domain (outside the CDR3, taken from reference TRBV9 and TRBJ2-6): DSGVTQTPKHLITATGQRVTLRCSPRSGDLSVYWYQQSLDQGLQFLIQYYNGEERAKGNILERFSAQQFPDLHSELNLSSLELGDSALYFCASSYTSGANVLTFGAGSRLTVL.

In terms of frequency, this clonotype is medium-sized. The CDR3 region is CASSLGTADTQYF. This chain connects TRBV5-4 to TRBJ2-3. Germline V gives CDR1 SGHNT, CDR2 YYREEE (reference sequence). This CDR3 spans 13 amino acids.

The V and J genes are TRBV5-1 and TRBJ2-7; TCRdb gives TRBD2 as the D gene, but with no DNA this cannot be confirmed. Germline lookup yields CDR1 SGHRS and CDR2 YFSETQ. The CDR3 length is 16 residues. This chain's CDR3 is CASSPGLGLAGVEQYF.

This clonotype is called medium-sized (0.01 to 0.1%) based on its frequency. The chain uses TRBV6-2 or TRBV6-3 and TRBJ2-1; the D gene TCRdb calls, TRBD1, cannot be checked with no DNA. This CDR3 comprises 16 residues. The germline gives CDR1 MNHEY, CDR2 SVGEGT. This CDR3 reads CASSYSRQGGKETQFF.

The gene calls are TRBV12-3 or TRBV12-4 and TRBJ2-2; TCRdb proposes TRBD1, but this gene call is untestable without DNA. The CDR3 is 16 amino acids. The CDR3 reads CASFSRGGQRNGELFF.

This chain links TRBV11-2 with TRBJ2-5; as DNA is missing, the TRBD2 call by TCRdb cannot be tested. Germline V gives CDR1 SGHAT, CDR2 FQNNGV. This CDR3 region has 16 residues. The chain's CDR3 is CASSFGVAGVAETQYF. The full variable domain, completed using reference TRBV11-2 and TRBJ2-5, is EAGVAQSPRYKIIEKRQSVAFWCNPISGHATLYWYQQILGQGPKLLIQFQNNGVVDDSQLPKDRFSAERLKGVDSTLKIQPAKLEDSAVYLCASSFGVAGVAETQYFGPGTRLLVL.

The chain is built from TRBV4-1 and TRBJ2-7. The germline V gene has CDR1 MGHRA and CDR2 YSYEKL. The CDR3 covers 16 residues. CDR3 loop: CASSQEVSAFSYEQYF.

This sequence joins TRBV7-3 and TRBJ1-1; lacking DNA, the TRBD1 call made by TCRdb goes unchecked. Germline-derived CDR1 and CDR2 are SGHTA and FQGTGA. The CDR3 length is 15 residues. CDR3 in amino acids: CASSPLASMNTEAFF. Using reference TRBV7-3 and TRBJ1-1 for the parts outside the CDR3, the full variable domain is GAGVSQTPSNKVTEKGKYVELRCDPISGHTALYWYRQSLGQGPEFLIYFQGTGAADDSGLPNDRFFAVRPEGSVSTLKIQRTERGDSAVYLCASSPLASMNTEAFFGQGTRLTVV.

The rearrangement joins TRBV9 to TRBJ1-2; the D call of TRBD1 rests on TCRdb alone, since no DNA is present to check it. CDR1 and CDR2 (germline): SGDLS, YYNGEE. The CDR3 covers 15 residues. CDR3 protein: CASSPRQGPSYGYTF.

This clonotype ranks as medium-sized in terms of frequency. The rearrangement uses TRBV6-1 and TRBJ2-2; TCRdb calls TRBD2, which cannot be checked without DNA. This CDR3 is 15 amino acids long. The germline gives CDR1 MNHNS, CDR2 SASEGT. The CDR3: CASSELAGRDGELFF.

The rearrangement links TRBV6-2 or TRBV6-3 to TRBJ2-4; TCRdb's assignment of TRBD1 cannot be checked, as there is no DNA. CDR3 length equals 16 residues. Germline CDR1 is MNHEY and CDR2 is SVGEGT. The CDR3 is CASSTDRDRSKNIQYF.